The 8 T cell receptor beta chains below all came from one sample that was sequenced in a study of chemoradiotherapy in HPV16-positive cancers. The repertoire was sequenced with immunoSEQ multiplex PCR; TCRdb's copy has only in-frame clones and lacks some. The data contain under 85,000 clones, approximately 91% of them singletons. Source: blood, taken from a patient who underwent chemoradiotherapy. The receptors stem from a human donor with HPV-associated anogenital cancer.

A few counts support this clone. The genes are TRBV19 and TRBJ1-6, with a possible D match to TRBD1 (5 bases). This CDR3 region has 14 residues. Between the trimmed V and J ends, which lost 5 bases and 10 bases, there was a span of 15 bases. Germline V gives CDR1 LNHDA, CDR2 SQIVND (reference sequence). This CDR3 is CASSLEGLRSPLHF. The DNA for the CDR3 is TGTGCCAGTAGTCTCGAGGGGTTAAGGTCACCCCTCCACTTT.

The V and J genes are TRBV5-1 and TRBJ2-2, with 8 bases that match TRBD2. Germline V CDR1 and CDR2: SGHRS, YFSETQ. This CDR3 comprises 16 residues. With 3 bases clipped from V and 7 bases from J, the junction kept 11 bases outside the gene matches. The CDR3 DNA follows: TGCGCCAGCAGCTCTACCCGACTAGCGAAGGACGGGGAGCTGTTTTTT. Translation: CASSSTRLAKDGELFF.

This clone was observed a single time. CDR3 sequence reads: CASSDQGYQPQHF. DNA of the CDR3: TGTGCCAGTAGTGATCAGGGGTACCAGCCCCAGCATTTT. The chain combines TRBV19 with TRBJ1-5; perhaps TRBD1 as D (6 bases). CDR1 is LNHDA, CDR2 SQIVND, per germline (reference sequence). This CDR3 spans 13 amino acids. Trimming left V 5 bases short and J 7 bases short, with 12 bases between.

The chain couples TRBV6-1 to TRBJ1-2, with 7 positions matching TRBD1. Trimming cost V 8 bases and J 4 bases; bases outside gene matches: 7. Germline CDR1 is MNHNS and CDR2 is SASEGT. This CDR3 has 13 amino acids. CDR3 DNA: TGTGCCAGCCAAGGGACAGTTTCCTATGGCTACACCTTC. Encoded protein: CASQGTVSYGYTF.

The chain uses TRBV6-4 and TRBJ2-1, with 8 bases lining up with TRBD1. V was clipped by 0 bases and J by 5 bases; unmatched bases: 6. CDR1 MRHNA and CDR2 SNTAGT come from the germline V gene. This CDR3 comprises 16 residues. CDR3 sequence (DNA): TGTGCCAGCAGTGACTCGGGGACAGGCGGGCACAATGAGCAGTTCTTC. It specifies CASSDSGTGGHNEQFF.

This chain joins TRBV6-5 and TRBJ1-1; D unresolved. In germline, CDR1 is MNHEY, CDR2 SVGAGI. The length of the CDR3 is 11 residues. V gave up 2 bases and J gave up 10 bases, with 8 bases separating them. In DNA form, the CDR3 reads TGTGCCAGCAGTTACGACGAAAGAGCTTTCTTT. It yields the protein CASSYDERAFF.

This clone was recorded a few times. The J gene is TRBJ1-6, the V gene TRBV19; D remains unclear. V lost 5 bases and J lost 8, with 10 bases in between. The CDR3 is made up of 13 amino acids. Germline assignment: CDR1 LNHDA and CDR2 SQIVND (reference sequence). The CDR3 region is CASSRREDSPLHF. DNA for the CDR3: TGTGCCAGTAGTCGGAGGGAGGATTCACCCCTCCACTTT.

The V gene is TRBV6-1, the J gene TRBJ1-6; D ambiguous. Germline-derived CDR1 and CDR2 are MNHNS and SASEGT. The CDR3 is 14 amino acids. The V and J ends lost 4 bases and 6 bases respectively, with 10 bases between them. CDR3: CASSVLEANSPLHF. As DNA, the CDR3 is TGTGCCAGCAGTGTGTTGGAGGCTAATTCACCCCTCCACTTT.